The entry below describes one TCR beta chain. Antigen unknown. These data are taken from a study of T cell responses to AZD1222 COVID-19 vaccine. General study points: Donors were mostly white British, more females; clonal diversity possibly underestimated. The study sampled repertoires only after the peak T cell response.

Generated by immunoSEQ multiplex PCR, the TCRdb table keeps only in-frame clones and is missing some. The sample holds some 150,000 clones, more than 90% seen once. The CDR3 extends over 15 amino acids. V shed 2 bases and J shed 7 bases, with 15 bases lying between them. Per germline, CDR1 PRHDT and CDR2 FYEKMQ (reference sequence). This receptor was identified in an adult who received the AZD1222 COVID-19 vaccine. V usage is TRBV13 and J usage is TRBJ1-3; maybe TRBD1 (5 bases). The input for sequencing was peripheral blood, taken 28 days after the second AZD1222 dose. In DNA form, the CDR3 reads TGTGCCAGCAGCTTAACCGGGACTCTGGGGAACACCATATATTTT. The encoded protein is CASSLTGTLGNTIYF. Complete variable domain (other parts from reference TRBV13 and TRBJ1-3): AAGVIQSPRHLIKEKRETATLKCYPIPRHDTVYWYQQGPGQDPQFLISFYEKMQSDKGSIPDRFSAQQFSDYHSELNMSSLELGDSALYFCASSLTGTLGNTIYFGEGSWLTVV.